This TCR beta chain was identified during a study of T cell responses to AZD1222 COVID-19 vaccine (dated by TCRdb to the early 2020s). Concerning the study at large: TCR sequencing covered over 230 trial participants: 200 to 220 given two doses of AZD1222 and about 26 given two doses of MenACWY control vaccine. Enrollment into the trials was organized by age into subgroups of 18-55, 56-69 and 70-plus years, and those subgroups contained approximately 160, 26 and 62 TCR-sequenced participants, respectively.

Remarks on this clone: The antigen it binds to is not known. No much larger clone is present one base from it, and per-base qualities are unavailable.

The sample's time point label, in plain terms: about 28 days (+/-7) after the second vaccine dose. AZD1222 recipients with second doses at about 4 weeks or about 12 weeks were pooled, because spike-specific TCR depth and breadth did not differ between schedules. Vaccinee samples were obtained from the UK trials COV001 and COV002, which included a single-blind randomized controlled phase 2/3 trial of AZD1222 (ChAdOx1 nCoV-19) in healthy adults. Trial participant PBMC samples were collected at day 0 and day 28 after the second dose for TCRbeta chain sequencing. CDR1 and CDR2, per the germline V gene, are KGHDR and SFDVKD. Including cysteine and phenylalanine, the CDR3 has 12 amino acids. Here the CDR3 DNA is all that survives: 36 bases in frame from base 1. The junction shows trimming of 1 base on V and 6 bases on J, plus 2 bases between the germline ends. The CDR3 regions of human TCRbeta chains were analyzed by immunosequencing. Regarding the original processing steps: TCRs in the repertoires were compared against a reference library of SARS-CoV-2-specific TCRs that had been generated with the MIRA antigen-specificity platform. Breadth was defined as the fraction of unique TCRs that were SARS-CoV-2-associated. Depth was defined as the fraction of total T cells that were SARS-CoV-2-associated. Using the MIRA data, every spike-specific TCR was mapped to the spike region that the TCR reacted to and assigned to either a CD4 or a CD8 class. Log10-transformed breadth and depth values were compared by one-way ANOVA with Sidak's multiple comparisons tests. TCRdb holds this immuneACCESS table with in-frame rearrangements only. Some clones are missing; in checked studies, unresolved V genes explain under half, and the rest has no known cause. Clone size and V and J calls were adopted from that table, with D and trimming inferred from the DNA. For this sample there are approximately 77,000 clones; approximately 92% appear just once. The ten largest clones capture under 5% of the sample.

Broader findings and caveats from the paper: Conclusions about previously exposed vaccinees were limited because only 6 or 7 AZD1222 recipients were SARS-CoV-2 seropositive at baseline. The whole spike protein was spanned by vaccine-associated CD4 TCRs, and dominant responses were seen in regions 160-218 and 743-854. Participants were mostly white British and included more females than males, and it was suggested by the authors that clonal diversity may have been underestimated. No day 14 peak-response samples were available, so repertoires were characterized only after the peak T cell response. Epitopes outside the regions mutated in the B.1.351 and B.1.1.7 variants were reportedly recognized by nearly half of the unique spike-specific TCRs. In the small 56-69-year group, the increase in depth fell short of significance, most likely because of low power. After two AZD1222 doses, spike-specific TCR breadth and depth were significantly higher than at day 0 and than in MenACWY recipients.

The TCR originated in an adult who received the AZD1222 COVID-19 vaccine. The rearranged segments are TRBV24-1 and TRBJ2-2, with the D gene not confidently named. Sequencing used peripheral blood, obtained 28 days after the second AZD1222 dose. CDR3 region: CATSDFAGELFF. The nucleotide sequence is given as TGTGCCACCAGTGATTTTGCCGGGGAGCTGTTTTTT.